The 10 T cell receptor beta chains listed next were all sequenced from one sample in a study of blood T cells in healthy people across ages. For the second PCR, which ran for 7 to 11 cycles, a sample-barcoded 5' primer and a J-beta primer mix were used. A single record per CDR3 protein comes from TCRdb applying MiXCR to the 5' RACE reads. This sample has around 2 million distinct CDR3 sequences, with roughly 43% found just once. Sequenced: blood. The receptors originated from a human donor in good health.

The chain has TRBV27 and TRBJ2-2, with 7 bases identical to TRBD1. With V trimmed by 7 bases and J by 7 bases, 18 bases remained unmatched. Germline assignment: CDR1 MNHEY and CDR2 SMNVEV (reference sequence). The CDR3 sequence is 17 residues long. The chain's CDR3 is CASISFHFGTDGGELFF. The CDR3 nucleotides are TGTGCCAGCATCAGTTTTCACTTCGGGACAGACGGCGGGGAGCTGTTTTTT.

The chain carries TRBV12-3 or TRBV12-4 and TRBJ1-6; the D gene is possibly TRBD1 (6 bases). V lost 6 bases and J lost 7, with 13 bases in between. The CDR3 has 14 amino acids. CDR3 DNA: TGTGCCAGCAGCACCGGGACACCAAATTCACCCCTCCACTTT. It encodes CASSTGTPNSPLHF.

This clonotype was recorded a few times. The chain recombines TRBV18 with TRBJ2-7, with 15 nucleotides matching TRBD2. V lost 2 bases and J lost 3; bases outside the gene matches: 8. Germline V gives CDR1 KGHSH, CDR2 LQKENI. This CDR3 contains 18 residues. CDR3 residues: CASSPGLAGGNSRYEQYF. DNA of the CDR3: TGTGCCAGCTCACCAGGACTAGCGGGGGGGAACAGCCGCTACGAGCAGTACTTC.

The chain employs TRBV28 and TRBJ1-1; D is perhaps TRBD1 (6 bases). The CDR3 has 15 amino acids. Germline-derived CDR1 and CDR2 are MDHEN and SYDVKM. Trimming took 5 bases from V and 0 from J, leaving 13 bases between them. The CDR3 DNA reads TGTGCCAGCAGTGCGCCGGGACAAATGAACACTGAAGCTTTCTTT. Amino acid sequence: CASSAPGQMNTEAFF.

Remarks on this clonotype: It may be a read error: a sequence one base away is much more abundant. The rearrangement joins TRBV11-2 to TRBJ2-1; 10 nucleotides line up with TRBD1. CDR1 SGHAT and CDR2 FQNNGV come from the germline V gene. The CDR3 totals 14 residues. V shed 4 bases and J 13 bases; nucleotides not matched to a gene: 10. CDR3 loop: CASSSRTGGETQFF. Written as DNA, the CDR3 is TGTGCCAGCAGCTCACGGACAGGGGGAGAGACCCAGTTCTTC.

This clonotype was seen only a few times. A read error may produce the germline difference seen at one junction end. The rearrangement joins TRBV2 to TRBJ2-3; a weak D match, TRBD2 (5 bases). The CDR3 has 14 residues. Germline-derived CDR1 and CDR2 are SNHLY and FYNNEI. CDR3 sequence: CASRPGRSTDTQYF. The CDR3 DNA reads as TGTGCCAGCAGGCCGGGGAGAAGCACGGATACGCAGTATTTT.

This clonotype has just a few counts. The chain recombines TRBV27 with TRBJ2-7; D may match TRBD1 or TRBD2 (5 bases each). Trimming took 6 bases from V and 0 from J, leaving 18 bases between them. The CDR3 sequence is 16 residues long. Germline CDR1 reads MNHEY; CDR2 reads SMNVEV (reference sequence). The CDR3 loop is CASSTTGTPSSYEQYF. CDR3 coding DNA: TGTGCCAGCAGCACGACCGGGACCCCCAGCTCCTACGAGCAGTACTTC.

This clonotype was found a few times. The chain joins TRBV4-1 to TRBJ1-2; D possibly corresponds to TRBD1 (5 bases). The germline gives CDR1 MGHRA, CDR2 YSYEKL. Between the trimmed V and J ends, which lost 3 bases and 8 bases, there was a span of 22 bases. The CDR3 length is 16 residues. The CDR3 nucleotides read TGCGCCAGCAGCCATCCCGGGGCTCTTCACCCTGGGGGCTACACCTTC. This codes for CASSHPGALHPGGYTF.

The rearrangement joins TRBV5-6 to TRBJ2-5; 8 positions agree with TRBD2. The CDR3 is 17 amino acids. Per the germline V gene, CDR1 is SGHDT and CDR2 is YYEEEE. With 1 base clipped from V and 0 bases from J, the junction kept 8 bases outside the gene matches. CDR3 residues: CASSLTARGGYQETQYF. DNA for the CDR3: TGTGCCAGCAGCTTGACCGCTCGCGGGGGGTACCAAGAGACCCAGTACTTC.

The gene calls are TRBV28 and TRBJ2-4; no firm D call. Gene TRBJ2-7 matches the end of the DNA better, so the J call may be wrong. The CDR3 has 14 residues. Germline V CDR1 and CDR2: MDHEN, SYDVKM. CDR3 DNA: TGTGCCAGCAGTCTTCCACCCATGCCCCACGAGCAGTACTTC. Its protein product is CASSLPPMPHEQYF.